Each of the 31 T cell receptor beta chains below was sequenced from the same sample in a study of response to subunit inactivated influenza vaccine. TCRdb reanalysed the RT-PCR reads using MiXCR and keeps one entry per CDR3 protein. Here the sample spans 700,000 to 900,000 distinct CDR3 sequences, about 20% being singletons. Sequencing was performed on PBMCs from blood, taken more than 4 days after vaccination. These receptors came from a man in his fifties who received an inactivated influenza vaccine.

This CDR3 reads CASSSSYTSTGELFF. The CDR3 region has the DNA TGCGCCAGCAGCTCTTCCTATACCTCGACCGGGGAGCTGTTTTTT. The chain links TRBV5-1 to TRBJ2-2; D is unclear. Germline CDR1 and CDR2: SGHRS and YFSETQ. The CDR3 has 15 residues. V was pared by 3 bases and J by 5 bases, with 14 bases between.

The rearrangement uses TRBV20-1 and TRBJ1-4; 7 nucleotides align to TRBD1. In germline, CDR1 is DFQATT, CDR2 SNEGSKA (reference sequence). The J segment lost 3 bases and the V segment lost 5 bases, leaving 6 bases of the junction unmatched. The length of the CDR3 is 14 residues. The CDR3 nucleotides are TGCAGTGCTGACCCAGGGGGTCCTAATGAAAAACTGTTTTTT. Encoded protein: CSADPGGPNEKLFF.

In this sample, this clonotype turned up many times. This CDR3 reads CSAMIAGGHEQFF. In DNA, the CDR3 is TGCAGTGCAATGATCGCAGGGGGCCATGAGCAGTTCTTC. V gene TRBV20-1 combines with J gene TRBJ2-1, with 8 bases aligning to TRBD1. This CDR3 contains 13 residues. The V and J ends lost 6 bases and 8 bases, in that order; junction bases with no gene match: 9. Germline V CDR1 and CDR2: DFQATT, SNEGSKA (reference sequence).

This clonotype showed up just a few times. The chain recombines TRBV28 with TRBJ2-3, with no clear D. The ends were cut back, 4 bases at V and 5 bases at J, with 19 bases in the middle. The germline CDR1 and CDR2 sequences are MDHEN and SYDVKM. CDR3 length: 16 residues. CDR3 sequence reads: CASSSPRPLERDTQYF. In nucleotides, the CDR3 is TGTGCCAGCAGTTCACCCCGGCCACTCGAACGAGATACGCAGTATTTT.

This clonotype appeared a few times. The chain employs TRBV12-3 or TRBV12-4 and TRBJ2-2; 9 nucleotides match TRBD1. CDR3 length: 16 amino acids. With V trimmed by 5 bases and J by 5 bases, 9 bases remained unmatched. CDR3 sequence: CASSPGQGIITGELFF. The CDR3 bases are TGTGCCAGCAGTCCCGGACAGGGGATTATAACCGGGGAGCTGTTTTTT.

The CDR3: CASSLYGGDSSYNEQFF. The CDR3, as DNA: TGTGCCAGCAGTTTGTACGGCGGGGACAGCTCCTACAATGAGCAGTTCTTC. The chain recombines TRBV12-3 or TRBV12-4 with TRBJ2-1; TRBD1 might be the D (7 bases). This CDR3 spans 17 amino acids. V was cut by 3 bases and J by 0 bases, with 15 bases left in between.

The chain links TRBV29-1 to TRBJ2-5, with TRBD1 as a possible D gene (6 bases). Between the trimmed V and J ends, which lost 4 bases and 5 bases, there was a span of 14 bases. The germline V gene encodes CDR1 SQVTM and CDR2 ANQGSEA. The CDR3 loop spans 13 amino acids. CDR3 sequence (DNA): TGCAGCGTTGCTCACAGGGTTTTGGAGACCCAGTACTTC. Translation: CSVAHRVLETQYF.

The V call is TRBV20-1, the J call TRBJ2-5; D not resolved. The ends were cut back, 2 bases at V and 0 bases at J, with 7 bases in the middle. The CDR3 has 13 amino acids. CDR1 DFQATT and CDR2 SNEGSKA come from the germline V gene (reference sequence). CDR3 nucleotides: TGCAGTGCTAGATCCCCGAACCAAGAGACCCAGTACTTC. Translating gives CSARSPNQETQYF.

This clonotype was counted between two and nine times. CDR3 loop: CASSLGTANSNQPQHF. DNA of the CDR3: TGTGCCAGCAGCCTAGGGACCGCGAATAGCAATCAGCCCCAGCATTTT. The chain recombines TRBV7-8 with TRBJ1-5; TRBD1 is a possible D gene (5 bases). CDR3 length equals 16 residues. Per germline, CDR1 SGHVS and CDR2 FQNEAQ. V was pared by 5 bases and J by 0 bases, with 14 bases between.

The V and J genes are TRBV20-1 and TRBJ2-7; TRBD1 matches 10 bases. From germline, CDR1 is DFQATT and CDR2 SNEGSKA (reference sequence). V was clipped by 4 bases and J by 4 bases; unmatched bases: 13. This CDR3 is 16 amino acids long. The CDR3 loop reads CSATRPSGQGQYEQYF. CDR3 nucleotides: TGCAGTGCTACCCGGCCCTCGGGACAGGGGCAGTACGAGCAGTACTTC.

The rearrangement joins TRBV2 to TRBJ2-7; possible D gene TRBD1, 5 bases. This CDR3 has 15 residues. V was clipped by 3 bases and J by 7 bases, with 19 bases between them. From germline, CDR1 is SNHLY and CDR2 FYNNEI. The CDR3 nucleotides read TGTGCCAGCAGTGATACCCGGACAACTCTACTAGAGCAGTACTTC. It yields the protein CASSDTRTTLLEQYF.

The rearrangement uses TRBV28 and TRBJ2-1, with D unresolved. The germline CDR1 and CDR2 sequences are MDHEN and SYDVKM. This CDR3 comprises 13 residues. The V gene lost 1 base and the J gene lost 9 bases, with 10 bases spanning the gap. This CDR3 reads CASSLSDFGEQFF. CDR3 nucleotide sequence: TGTGCCAGCAGTTTATCAGATTTCGGTGAGCAGTTCTTC. The variable domain in full, with the rest retrieved from reference TRBV28 and TRBJ2-1, is DVKVTQSSRYLVKRTGEKVFLECVQDMDHENMFWYRQDPGLGLRLIYFSYDVKMKEKGDIPEGYSVSREKKERFSLILESASTNQTSMYLCASSLSDFGEQFFGPGTRLTVL.

This sequence joins TRBV20-1 and TRBJ2-7; 10 bases align to TRBD1. The CDR3 length is 14 residues. Germline CDR1 and CDR2: DFQATT and SNEGSKA (reference sequence). With V trimmed by 4 bases and J by 7 bases, 10 bases remained unmatched. CDR3 sequence reads: CSATWTGGRREQYF. The CDR3 coding sequence is TGCAGTGCTACCTGGACAGGGGGGCGCAGGGAGCAGTACTTC.

The CDR3, as DNA: TGTGCCAGCAGTACCGGGACAGGGAACGAGCAGTACTTC. It specifies CASSTGTGNEQYF. The chain links TRBV6-1 to TRBJ2-7; TRBD1 matches at 9 bases. The CDR3 has 13 residues. The ends lost 5 bases at V and 5 bases at J; junction bases unmatched: 4. Germline CDR1 and CDR2: MNHNS and SASEGT.

The gene calls are TRBV6-1 and TRBJ1-2; D is perhaps TRBD1 (6 bases). This CDR3 contains 14 residues. The V gene lost 7 bases and the J gene lost 2 bases, with 14 bases spanning the gap. The germline V gene has CDR1 MNHNS and CDR2 SASEGT. The CDR3 DNA reads as TGTGCCAGCAAGAACAGGGAGGGCAACTATGGCTACACCTTC. Its translation: CASKNREGNYGYTF.

The chain is built from TRBV7-2 and TRBJ2-7, with D possibly called TRBD1 or TRBD2 (6 bases each). Germline V gives CDR1 SGHTA, CDR2 FQGNSA. This CDR3 has 15 residues. V lost 5 bases and J lost 4, with 18 bases in between. In DNA, the CDR3 is TGTGCCAGCAGCCCAACCCCCGGGGGCAGGTACGAGCAGTACTTC. As protein: CASSPTPGGRYEQYF.

This clonotype was found a few times. The chain employs TRBV6-1 and TRBJ2-3; possibly TRBD2 for D (5 bases). With 7 bases removed from V and 3 bases from J, the gap between germline ends came to 11 bases. Germline values: CDR1 MNHNS, CDR2 SASEGT. This CDR3 comprises 13 residues. In DNA form, the CDR3 reads TGTGCCAGCAAGAAAGCGGCAACAGATACGCAGTATTTT. It codes for CASKKAATDTQYF.

The rearrangement links TRBV20-1 to TRBJ2-1, with D perhaps TRBD2 (5 bases). The germline gives CDR1 DFQATT, CDR2 SNEGSKA (reference sequence). There are 12 residues in the CDR3. The germline V and J ends were trimmed by 3 bases and 7 bases, with 10 bases remaining between them. The CDR3 protein is CSASLAPNEQFF. In DNA, the CDR3 is TGCAGTGCTAGTCTAGCACCTAATGAGCAGTTCTTC.

The CDR3 nucleotides read TGTGCCAGCAGCTTACGGACAGGGGGCTACACCGGGGAGCTGTTTTTT. Residues: CASSLRTGGYTGELFF. This chain joins TRBV7-2 and TRBJ2-2; 11 bases align to TRBD1. This CDR3 has 16 amino acids. Trimming removed 2 bases from V and 3 bases from J; junction bases left unmatched: 2. CDR1 is SGHTA and CDR2 is FQGNSA in the germline V gene.

This clonotype turned up a few times. This chain uses TRBV4-3 with TRBJ2-5; D is possibly TRBD2 (7 bases). The CDR3 runs to 18 residues. V lost 1 base to trimming and J lost 4 bases, with 22 bases between them. The V gene's germline CDR1 is LGHNA and CDR2 YSLEER. CDR3 sequence: CASSQVISSGGGSETQYF. The CDR3 nucleotides are TGCGCCAGCAGCCAAGTTATTTCATCGGGGGGCGGGTCAGAGACCCAGTACTTC.

The chain joins TRBV18 to TRBJ1-4; TRBD1 agrees at 8 bases. J was trimmed by 8 bases and V by 3 bases; bases with no gene match: 11. The CDR3 contains 16 residues. In germline, CDR1 is KGHSH, CDR2 LQKENI. The CDR3 DNA reads TGTGCCAGCTCACCCCCGCCGGGACAGGAAAAAGAAAAACTGTTTTTT. This encodes CASSPPPGQEKEKLFF.

In this sample, this clonotype turned up a few times. V usage is TRBV10-3 and J usage is TRBJ2-7; D unclear. This CDR3 has 15 residues. The germline V gene has CDR1 ENHRY and CDR2 SYGVKD. Between the trimmed V and J ends, which lost 4 bases and 0 bases, there was a span of 13 bases. The CDR3 DNA reads TGTGCCATCAGTGCGTTGGCCTCCCTCTCCTACGAGCAGTACTTC. Translated: CAISALASLSYEQYF.

CDR3 coding DNA: TGTGCCATCAGACAGGGGGAAGGGGCCCTCCACTTT. It yields the protein CAIRQGEGALHF. J is TRBJ1-6 and V is TRBV10-3; 8 bases are shared with TRBD1. CDR1 and CDR2 (germline): ENHRY, SYGVKD. J lost 14 bases, V lost 6 bases, and 6 bases had no gene match. The CDR3 has 12 amino acids.

This clonotype was recorded a few times. The V call is TRBV6-2 or TRBV6-3, the J call TRBJ2-1, with 8 bases matching TRBD2. CDR3 size: 15 residues. In germline, CDR1 is MNHEY, CDR2 SVGEGT. V lost 0 bases, J lost 6 bases, and 4 bases stayed unmatched. Written as DNA, the CDR3 is TGTGCCAGCAGTTACTCTAGCGGGATGGGCAATGAGCAGTTCTTC. This gives the protein CASSYSSGMGNEQFF.

In this sample, this clonotype turned up a few times. The CDR3 spells CASSQDGPSYEQYF. In nucleotides, the CDR3 is TGTGCCAGCAGCCAGGACGGGCCGTCCTACGAGCAGTACTTC. The genes are TRBV7-9 and TRBJ2-7; D remains ambiguous. In germline, CDR1 is SEHNR, CDR2 FQNEAQ (reference sequence). This CDR3 spans 14 amino acids. Trimming took 5 bases from V and 1 from J, leaving 12 bases between them.

The V and J genes are TRBV5-1 and TRBJ2-2, with TRBD2 matching 14 bases. The CDR3 contains 17 residues. V trimming: 4 bases; J trimming: 5 bases; junction bases outside the gene matches: 7. The germline V gene has CDR1 SGHRS and CDR2 YFSETQ. Here the CDR3 reads CASSPGLAGEKTGELFF. In nucleotides, the CDR3 is TGCGCCAGCAGCCCGGGACTAGCGGGGGAGAAGACCGGGGAGCTGTTTTTT.

This sequence joins TRBV7-9 and TRBJ2-2; D is ambiguous. Trimming removed 8 bases from V and 7 bases from J, with 11 bases in between. Germline V lookup: CDR1 SEHNR, CDR2 FQNEAQ (reference sequence). The CDR3 consists of 12 residues. CDR3 bases: TGTGCCAGCTCGGAACTTAACGGGGAGCTGTTTTTT. It translates to CASSELNGELFF.

The genes are TRBV6-2 or TRBV6-3 and TRBJ2-1; no firm D call. This CDR3 region has 12 residues. Germline CDR1 and CDR2: MNHEY and SVGEGT. The V and J ends lost 6 bases and 4 bases respectively, with 7 bases between them. This chain's CDR3 is CASRKGYNEQFF. Written as DNA, the CDR3 is TGTGCCAGCAGAAAGGGTTACAATGAGCAGTTCTTC.

As DNA, the CDR3 is TGCGCCAGCAGCTCCGGACAGGCATCATATGGCTACACCTTC. This codes for CASSSGQASYGYTF. The V gene is TRBV5-1, the J gene TRBJ1-2, with TRBD1 identical over 7 bases. This CDR3 is built from 14 residues. V lost 3 bases, J lost 5 bases, and 7 bases stayed unmatched. Germline CDR1 is SGHRS and CDR2 is YFSETQ.

The chain joins TRBV4-1 to TRBJ2-3, with 7 bases aligning to TRBD2. This CDR3 contains 16 residues. Germline CDR1 MGHRA, CDR2 YSYEKL. With 1 base clipped from V and 6 bases from J, the junction kept 10 bases outside the gene matches. CDR3 sequence reads: CASSQGRGGAVDTQYF. The DNA for the CDR3 is TGCGCCAGCAGCCAAGGACGCGGGGGTGCGGTGGATACGCAGTATTTT.

The J gene is TRBJ2-1, the V gene TRBV24-1; the match to TRBD2 covers 12 bases. V was pared by 1 base and J by 8 bases, with 5 bases of the junction left unmatched. The CDR3 has 16 residues. CDR1 is KGHDR, CDR2 SFDVKD, per germline. This CDR3 reads CATSDFASGRADEQFF. The CDR3 DNA reads as TGTGCCACCAGTGATTTTGCTAGCGGGAGGGCCGATGAGCAGTTCTTC.